The T cell receptor beta chain described here comes from a study of neoadjuvant nivolumab and ipilimumab in lung cancer. CDR1 is SEHNR and CDR2 is FQNEAQ in the germline V gene (reference sequence). The V end lost 3 bases, the J end lost 1 base, and 9 bases lay between the germline ends. The CDR3 has 14 residues. The table lists this clone with a few counts. Sequencing was performed with immunoSEQ multiplex PCR; in TCRdb, only in-frame clones are kept and a portion is missing. This table holds 30,000 or so clones, just over 90% found once. The chain joins TRBV7-9 to TRBJ1-2; D remains unclear. This TCR was recovered from an adult with non-small cell lung cancer. Sequenced material: peripheral blood, taken after neoadjuvant nivolumab, alone or with ipilimumab, at or shortly before surgery. In DNA, the CDR3 is TGTGCCAGCAGCTTGTCGGGAGTTAACTATGGCTACACCTTC. Translating it yields CASSLSGVNYGYTF. The entire variable domain, with the rest obtained from reference TRBV7-9 and TRBJ1-2, is as follows: DTGVSQNPRHKITKRGQNVTFRCDPISEHNRLYWYRQTLGQGPEFLTYFQNEAQLEKSRLLSDRFSAERPKGSFSTLEIQRTEQGDSAMYLCASSLSGVNYGYTFGSGTRLTVV.